This T cell receptor (beta chain) was sequenced during a study of shared clonotypes between healthy human individuals. Study results and limitations: With a handful of donors compared, roughly 4.9% of naive CD4 clonotypes were shared.

This clone was detected only once. As yet, its antigen is unknown. This CDR3 is built from 15 residues. In germline, CDR1 is SGDLS, CDR2 YYNGEE. The V and J ends lost 0 bases and 5 bases respectively, with 11 bases between them. Produced via immunoSEQ multiplex PCR; TCRdb's table is partial and in-frame only. The sample includes roughly 2.6 million clones, around 90% seen only once; the top ten take around 0.14%. A split of CD4+ cells into CD45RA+ naive and CD45RA-negative memory subsets was performed. The sample comprised naive CD4+ T cells sorted from blood. Described subset: CD45RA+ positively selected. This sequence originates from a man aged 18 to 29 in good health. The rearrangement links TRBV9 to TRBJ2-2; perhaps D is TRBD1 or TRBD2 (6 bases each). Here the CDR3 reads CASSVVPGATGELFF. DNA of the CDR3: TGTGCCAGCAGCGTAGTACCGGGGGCGACCGGGGAGCTGTTTTTT.